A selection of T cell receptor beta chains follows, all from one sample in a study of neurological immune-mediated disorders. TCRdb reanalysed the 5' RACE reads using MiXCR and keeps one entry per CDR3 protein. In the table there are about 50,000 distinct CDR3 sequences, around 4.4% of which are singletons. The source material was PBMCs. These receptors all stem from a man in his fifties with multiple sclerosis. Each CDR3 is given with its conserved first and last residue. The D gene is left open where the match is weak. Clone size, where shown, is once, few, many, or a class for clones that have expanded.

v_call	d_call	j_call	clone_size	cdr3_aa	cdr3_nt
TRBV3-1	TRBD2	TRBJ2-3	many	CASSQGETSGDTQYF	TGTGCCAGCAGCCAAGGGGAAACTAGCGGAGATACGCAGTATTTT
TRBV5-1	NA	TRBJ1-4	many	CASSLDGQRNEKLFF	TGCGCCAGCAGCCTGGATGGACAAAGGAATGAAAAACTGTTTTTT
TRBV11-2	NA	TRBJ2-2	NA	CASSPTRSGELFF	TGTGCCAGCAGCCCCACTCGCTCCGGGGAGCTGTTTTTT
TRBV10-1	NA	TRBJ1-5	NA	CASSDIGGRQPQHF	TGCGCCAGCAGTGATATTGGGGGGCGTCAGCCCCAGCATTTT
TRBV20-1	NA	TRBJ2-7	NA	CSASSQGESYEQYF	TGCAGTGCTAGTTCCCAGGGAGAATCCTACGAGCAGTACTTC
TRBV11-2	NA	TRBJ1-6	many	CASSHTPPDSPLHF	TGTGCCAGCAGTCATACCCCACCCGATTCACCCCTCCACTTT
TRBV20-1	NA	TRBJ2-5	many	CSARFTGRETQYF	TGCAGTGCTAGATTTACAGGGAGAGAGACCCAGTACTTC
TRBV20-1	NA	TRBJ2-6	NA	CSATRRGYSGANVLTF	TGCAGTGCTACCAGGCGGGGCTATTCTGGGGCCAACGTCCTGACTTTC
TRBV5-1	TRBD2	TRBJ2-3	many	CASSLEASGEYF	TGCGCCAGCAGCTTGGAGGCTAGCGGGGAGTATTTT
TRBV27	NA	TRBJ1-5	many	CASSRGGAGQPQHF	TGTGCCAGCAGCCGGGGGGGGGCAGGACAGCCCCAGCATTTT
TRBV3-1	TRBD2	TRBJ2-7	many	CASSYTGLAYEQYF	TGTGCCAGCAGCTACACCGGACTAGCCTACGAGCAGTACTTC
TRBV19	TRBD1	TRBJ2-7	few	CASSSMTGGSYEQYF	TGTGCCAGTAGTTCGATGACAGGGGGTTCCTACGAGCAGTACTTC
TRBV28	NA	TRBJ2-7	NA	CASTPLMGYEQYF	TGTGCCAGCACCCCCCTTATGGGCTACGAGCAGTACTTC
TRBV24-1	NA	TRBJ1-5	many	CATSEAGPWNQPQHF	TGTGCCACCAGTGAAGCGGGACCTTGGAATCAGCCCCAGCATTTT
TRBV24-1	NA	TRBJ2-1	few	CATQGTLGNEQFF	TGTGCCACCCAAGGGACATTAGGCAATGAGCAGTTCTTC
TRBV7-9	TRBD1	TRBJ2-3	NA	CASTRQGSTDTQYF	TGTGCCAGCACCAGACAGGGATCCACAGATACGCAGTATTTT
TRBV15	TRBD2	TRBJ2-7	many	CATSRDTGGYEQYF	TGTGCCACCAGCAGAGATACGGGGGGATACGAGCAGTACTTC
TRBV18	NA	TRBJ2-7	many	CASSPLPYYEQYF	TGTGCCAGCTCACCACTGCCCTATTACGAGCAGTACTTC
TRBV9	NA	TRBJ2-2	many	CASSGLGVAGELFF	TGTGCCAGCAGCGGTTTAGGGGTGGCCGGGGAGCTGTTTTTT
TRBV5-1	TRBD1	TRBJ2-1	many	CASRSAGGRAQGNEQFF	TGCGCCAGCAGATCAGCAGGGGGCAGGGCCCAAGGAAATGAGCAGTTCTTC
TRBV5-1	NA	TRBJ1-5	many	CASSLGGGDQPQHF	TGCGCCAGCAGCTTGGGGGGTGGGGATCAGCCCCAGCATTTT
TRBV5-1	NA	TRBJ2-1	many	CASSLVGSDEQFF	TGCGCCAGCAGCTTGGTAGGGAGCGATGAGCAGTTCTTC
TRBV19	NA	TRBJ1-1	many	CASSATGSTEAFF	TGTGCCAGTAGTGCCACCGGGAGCACTGAAGCTTTCTTT
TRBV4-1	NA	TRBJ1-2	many	CASSQGFAGTYGYTF	TGCGCCAGCAGCCAAGGATTTGCGGGGACCTATGGCTACACCTTC
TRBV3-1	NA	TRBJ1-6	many	CASSQTPEPTVMTLHF	TGTGCCAGCAGCCAGACCCCCGAGCCAACAGTAATGACCCTCCACTTT
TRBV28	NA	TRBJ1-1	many	CASSPRQGRDTTFFGEAFF	NA
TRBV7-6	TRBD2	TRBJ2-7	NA	CASSPGGGARYEQYF	TGTGCCAGCAGTCCTGGCGGGGGGGCCAGGTACGAGCAGTACTTC
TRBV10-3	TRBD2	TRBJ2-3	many	CALGTSGTTGDTQYF	TGTGCTTTGGGGACTAGCGGAACCACCGGAGATACGCAGTATTTT
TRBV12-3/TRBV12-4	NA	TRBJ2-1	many	CASSLGGGLGNEQFF	TGTGCCAGCAGTTTAGGAGGGGGGTTGGGCAATGAGCAGTTCTTC
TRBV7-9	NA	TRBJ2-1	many	CASSQGGQFF	TGTGCCAGCAGCCAGGGGGGGCAGTTCTTC